This T cell receptor beta chain is drawn from a study of T cells in Graves' hyperthyroidism and ophthalmopathy. This clonotype was seen at least ten times. Germline V gene sequence: CDR1 DFQATT, CDR2 SNEGSKA (reference sequence). V was shortened by 6 bases and J by 9 bases, with 8 bases between the two germline ends. The CDR3 runs 10 residues. Amplified TCR beta CDR3 regions derived from RNA transcripts. The HTBI primer set drove a first-round RT-PCR of the TCR CDR3. TCRdb re-derived calls from the multiplex PCR reads in MiXCR, one entry per CDR3 protein. The sample has 540,000 or so distinct CDR3 sequences; approximately 14% are singletons.

The chain recombines TRBV20-1 with TRBJ1-4, with D maybe TRBD1 (6 bases). Sequencing was done on a sample of blood. The TCR sequence derives from a woman aged 30 to 39 with Graves' hyperthyroidism. As DNA, the CDR3 is TGCAGTGCCTGGGACAAAAAACTGTTTTTT. Translation: CSAWDKKLFF.